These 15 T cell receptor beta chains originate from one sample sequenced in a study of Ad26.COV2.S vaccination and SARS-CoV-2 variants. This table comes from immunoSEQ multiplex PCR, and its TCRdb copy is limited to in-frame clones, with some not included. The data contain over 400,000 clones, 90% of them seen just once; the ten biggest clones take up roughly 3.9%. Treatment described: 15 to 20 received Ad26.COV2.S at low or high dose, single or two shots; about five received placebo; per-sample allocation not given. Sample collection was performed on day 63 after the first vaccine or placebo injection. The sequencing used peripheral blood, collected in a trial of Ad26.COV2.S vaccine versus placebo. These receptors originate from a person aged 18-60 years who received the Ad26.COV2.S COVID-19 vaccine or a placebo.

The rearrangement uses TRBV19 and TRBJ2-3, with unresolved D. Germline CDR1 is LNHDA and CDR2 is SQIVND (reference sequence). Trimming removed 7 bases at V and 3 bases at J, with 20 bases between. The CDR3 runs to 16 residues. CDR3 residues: CASTPTQATRTDTQYF. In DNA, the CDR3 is TGTGCCAGTACCCCAACCCAAGCCACGAGGACAGATACGCAGTATTTT.

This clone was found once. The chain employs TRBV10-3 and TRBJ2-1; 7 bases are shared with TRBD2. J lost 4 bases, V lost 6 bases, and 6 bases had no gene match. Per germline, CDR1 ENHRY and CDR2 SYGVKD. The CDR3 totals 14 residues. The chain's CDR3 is CAIRPAGSYNEQFF. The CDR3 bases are TGTGCCATCAGGCCAGCGGGGTCTTACAATGAGCAGTTCTTC.

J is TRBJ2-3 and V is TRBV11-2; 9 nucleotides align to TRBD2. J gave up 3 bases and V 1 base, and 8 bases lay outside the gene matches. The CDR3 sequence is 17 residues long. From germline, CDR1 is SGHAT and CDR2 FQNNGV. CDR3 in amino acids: CASSLGPAGGLTDTQYF. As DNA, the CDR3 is TGTGCCAGCAGCTTAGGGCCAGCGGGAGGTCTAACAGATACGCAGTATTTT.

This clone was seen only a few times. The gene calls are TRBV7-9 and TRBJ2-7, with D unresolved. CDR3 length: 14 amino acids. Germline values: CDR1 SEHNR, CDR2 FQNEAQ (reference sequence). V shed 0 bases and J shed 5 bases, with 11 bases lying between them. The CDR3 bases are TGTGCCAGCAGCTTAGCGAGCGTCGTAGACGAGCAGTACTTC. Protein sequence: CASSLASVVDEQYF.

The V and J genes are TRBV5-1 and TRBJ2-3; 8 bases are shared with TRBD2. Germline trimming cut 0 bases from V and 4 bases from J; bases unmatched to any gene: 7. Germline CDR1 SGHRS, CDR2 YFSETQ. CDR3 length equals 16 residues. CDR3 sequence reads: CASSLGFGRVADTQYF. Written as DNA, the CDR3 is TGCGCCAGCAGCTTGGGATTCGGGAGGGTGGCAGATACGCAGTATTTT.

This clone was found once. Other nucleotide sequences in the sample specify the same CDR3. CDR3 nucleotides: TGTGCCAGCAGCTTAGTTGGAGAGACCCAGTACTTC. Translating gives CASSLVGETQYF. V gene TRBV7-2 combines with J gene TRBJ2-5; D not certain. CDR3 length: 12 amino acids. Trimming shortened V by 1 base and J by 4 bases, and 4 bases separated the two germline ends. Germline CDR1 is SGHTA and CDR2 is FQGNSA.

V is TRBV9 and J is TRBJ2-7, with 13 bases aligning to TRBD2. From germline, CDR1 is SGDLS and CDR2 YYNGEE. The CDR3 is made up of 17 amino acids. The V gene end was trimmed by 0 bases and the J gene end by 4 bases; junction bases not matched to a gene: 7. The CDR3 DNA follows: TGTGCCAGCAGCGTAGACTCACTAGCGGGAGGGCCTTACGAGCAGTACTTC. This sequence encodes CASSVDSLAGGPYEQYF.

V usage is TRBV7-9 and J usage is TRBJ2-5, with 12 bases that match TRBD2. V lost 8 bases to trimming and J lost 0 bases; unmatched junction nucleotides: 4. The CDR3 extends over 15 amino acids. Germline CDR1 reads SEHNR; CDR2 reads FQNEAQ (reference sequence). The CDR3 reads CASSTSGRYQETQYF. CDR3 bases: TGTGCCAGCTCAACTAGCGGGAGGTACCAAGAGACCCAGTACTTC.

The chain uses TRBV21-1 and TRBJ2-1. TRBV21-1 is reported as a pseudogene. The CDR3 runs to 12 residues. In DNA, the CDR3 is TGTGCCAGCAGCAACCCCCCCCATGAGCAGTTCTTC. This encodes CASSNPPHEQFF.

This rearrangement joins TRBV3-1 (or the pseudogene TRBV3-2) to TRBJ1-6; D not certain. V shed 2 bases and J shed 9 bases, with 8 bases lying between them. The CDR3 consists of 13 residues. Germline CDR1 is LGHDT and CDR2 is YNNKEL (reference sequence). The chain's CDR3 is CASSQRQISPLHF. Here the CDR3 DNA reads TGTGCCAGCAGCCAACGCCAGATTTCACCCCTCCACTTT.

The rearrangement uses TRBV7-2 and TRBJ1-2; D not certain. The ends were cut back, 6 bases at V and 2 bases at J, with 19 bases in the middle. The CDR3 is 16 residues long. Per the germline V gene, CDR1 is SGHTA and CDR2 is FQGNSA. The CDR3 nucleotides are TGTGCCAGCAGGGGCTCCGGCACCAGTTTCAACTATGGCTACACCTTC. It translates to CASRGSGTSFNYGYTF.

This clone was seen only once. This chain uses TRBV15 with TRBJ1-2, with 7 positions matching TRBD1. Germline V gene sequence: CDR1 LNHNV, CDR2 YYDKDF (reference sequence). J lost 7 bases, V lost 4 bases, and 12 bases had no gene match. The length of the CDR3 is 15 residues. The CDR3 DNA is TGTGCCACCAGCAAGGGGACAGCCGGAATGGGTGGCTACACCTTC. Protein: CATSKGTAGMGGYTF.

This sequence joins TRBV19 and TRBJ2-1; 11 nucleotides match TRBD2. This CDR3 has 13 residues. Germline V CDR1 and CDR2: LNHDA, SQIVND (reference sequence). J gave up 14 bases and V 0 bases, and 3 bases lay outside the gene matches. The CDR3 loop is CASSIEASGRKFF. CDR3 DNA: TGTGCCAGTAGTATAGAAGCTAGCGGGAGGAAGTTCTTC.

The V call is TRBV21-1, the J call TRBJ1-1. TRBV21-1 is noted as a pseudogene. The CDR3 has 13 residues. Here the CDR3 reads CASSRGPWREAFF. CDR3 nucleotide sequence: TGTGCCAGCAGCAGAGGGCCCTGGCGTGAAGCTTTCTTT.

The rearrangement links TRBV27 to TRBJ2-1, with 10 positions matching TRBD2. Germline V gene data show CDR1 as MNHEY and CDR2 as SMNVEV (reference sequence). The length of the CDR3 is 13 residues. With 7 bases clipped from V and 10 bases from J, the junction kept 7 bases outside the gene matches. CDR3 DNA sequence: TGTGCCAGCAACCCTAGCGGGAGCCCCGAGCAGTTCTTC. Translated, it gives CASNPSGSPEQFF.